This entry is about one T cell receptor (beta chain). The antigen is not known. Germline V lookup: CDR1 SGHAT, CDR2 FQNNGV. The V segment lost 5 bases and the J segment 6 bases; nucleotides outside the gene matches: 15. This CDR3 comprises 18 residues. The PCR contained 60 Vbeta and 13 Jbeta primers. Sequencing used immunoSEQ multiplex PCR; TCRdb keeps in-frame clones, though not all of them. The sample includes some 60,000 clones. The record originates from a study of cytomegalovirus exposure and HLA in healthy donors. Study-wide points: When a later analysis compared HLA-associated TCR beta chains with equally common others, the HLA-associated chains turned out to be more clonally expanded and to have lower generation probabilities. Previously analyzed data showed that most TCR beta V segments were productive at a frequency of about 87% or about 30%. A later analysis linked about 17,000 TCR beta sequences to HLA alleles at 0.05 false discovery rate.

This clonotype was obtained from a male donor in good health and CMV-seronegative. The sequenced sample was PBMCs. V and J are TRBV11-2 and TRBJ2-7; 14 bases are a match to TRBD2. CDR3 amino acids: CASSPGTSGGSSAVEQYF. The CDR3 DNA sequence: TGTGCCAGCAGCCCCGGGACTAGCGGGGGTTCCTCGGCTGTCGAGCAGTACTTC.